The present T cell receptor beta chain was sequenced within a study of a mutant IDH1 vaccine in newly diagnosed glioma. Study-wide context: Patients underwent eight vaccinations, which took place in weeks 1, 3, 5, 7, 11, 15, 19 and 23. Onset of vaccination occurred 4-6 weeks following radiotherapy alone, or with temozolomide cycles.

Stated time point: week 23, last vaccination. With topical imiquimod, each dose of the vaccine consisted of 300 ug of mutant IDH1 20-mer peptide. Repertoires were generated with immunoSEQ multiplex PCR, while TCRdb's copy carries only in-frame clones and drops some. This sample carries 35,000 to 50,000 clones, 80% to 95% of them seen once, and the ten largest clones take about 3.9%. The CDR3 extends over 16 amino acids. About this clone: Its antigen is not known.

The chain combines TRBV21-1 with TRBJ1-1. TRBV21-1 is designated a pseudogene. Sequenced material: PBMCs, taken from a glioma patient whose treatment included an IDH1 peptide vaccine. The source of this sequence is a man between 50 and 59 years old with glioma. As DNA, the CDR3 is TGTGCCAGCAGCAAAAAGGGGGGGAATAAGTCAGAGGCGGCTTTCTTT. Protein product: CASSKKGGNKSEAAFF.